These T cell receptor beta chains were read from a single sample in a study of T cell responses to AZD1222 COVID-19 vaccine. Measured with immunoSEQ multiplex PCR; TCRdb has only the in-frame clones, and not every one. Here the sample spans 80,000 to 95,000 clones, 88% being singletons. Sequenced here: peripheral blood, sampled on day 0 of MenACWY control vaccination. Every receptor here comes from an adult in good health. The CDR3 runs from the conserved cysteine through the conserved F or W. Fields, in order: D gene, J gene, clone size, V gene, CDR3 length, CDR3 protein, CDR3 DNA. The D gene is left open where the match is weak. Size is stated for part of the rows, as once, few or many counts, or as a class when the clone is expanded.

TRBD1 | TRBJ2-7 | . | TRBV5-4 | 15 | CASSRKGQGSYEQYF | TGTGCCAGCAGCCGTAAGGGACAGGGCTCCTACGAGCAGTACTTC
. | TRBJ1-2 | . | TRBV18 | 16 | CASSPVDSGSLYGYTF | TGTGCCAGCTCACCCGTCGATTCGGGGTCACTCTATGGCTACACCTTC
. | TRBJ2-7 | . | TRBV2 | 15 | CASSAGGNLSYEQYF | TGTGCCAGCAGTGCAGGAGGGAACTTGTCTTACGAGCAGTACTTC
. | TRBJ2-7 | . | TRBV6-5 | 14 | CASSYEVRGYEQYF | TGTGCCAGCAGTTACGAGGTCAGGGGCTACGAGCAGTACTTC
. | TRBJ2-2 | . | TRBV27 | 14 | CASSLQQNTGELFF | TGTGCCAGCAGTTTGCAACAGAACACCGGGGAGCTGTTTTTT
. | TRBJ2-2 | . | TRBV11-3 | 17 | CASSLTIVPGAHGELFF | TGTGCCAGCAGCTTAACTATTGTCCCGGGGGCGCACGGGGAGCTGTTTTTT
TRBD2 | TRBJ2-3 | . | TRBV6-6 | 14 | CASSVAGPTDTQYF | TGTGCCAGCAGTGTAGCGGGGCCCACAGATACGCAGTATTTT
. | TRBJ1-1 | . | TRBV2 | 11 | CASSDYAEAFF | TGTGCCAGCAGTGATTATGCTGAAGCTTTCTTT
TRBD2 | TRBJ2-2 | once | TRBV19 | 15 | CASLQLAGGAGELFF | TGTGCCAGTCTCCAACTAGCGGGAGGGGCCGGGGAGCTGTTTTTT
. | TRBJ1-5 | . | TRBV2 | 14 | CASSTDRFSQPQHF | TGTGCCAGCAGTACCGACAGGTTTAGCCAGCCCCAGCATTTT
. | TRBJ1-6 | . | TRBV24-1 | 14 | CATSDSRDNSPLHF | TGTGCCACCAGTGATTCCAGGGATAATTCACCCCTCCACTTT
. | TRBJ1-4 | . | TRBV27 | 14 | CASSPLGSGEKLFF | TGTGCCAGCAGTCCGCTGGGGTCGGGGGAAAAACTGTTTTTT
. | TRBJ1-4 | few | TRBV28 | 16 | CASSLDTSATNEKLFF | TGTGCCAGCAGTTTGGACACCTCTGCAACTAATGAAAAACTGTTTTTT
. | TRBJ2-7 | . | TRBV6-5 | 15 | CASSYSTASSYEQYF | TGTGCCAGCAGTTACTCGACGGCGAGCTCCTACGAGCAGTACTTC
. | TRBJ1-1 | . | TRBV18 | 14 | CASSPLSRNTEAFF | TGTGCCAGCTCACCACTGAGTCGGAACACTGAAGCTTTCTTT
TRBD1 | TRBJ2-3 | . | TRBV27 | 15 | CASSSGTGGADTQYF | TGTGCCAGCAGTTCTGGGACAGGGGGAGCAGATACGCAGTATTTT
. | TRBJ2-5 | few | TRBV21-1 | 14 | CASSKVKEEETQYF | TGTGCCAGCAGCAAAGTGAAGGAGGAAGAGACCCAGTACTTC
. | TRBJ2-7 | few | TRBV25-1 | 15 | CASSEMGAGLSEQYF | TGTGCCAGCAGTGAAATGGGGGCAGGGTTAAGCGAGCAGTACTTC
TRBD2 | TRBJ2-2 | . | TRBV2 | 21 | CASSEGPRLAVASRDTGELFF | TGTGCCAGCAGTGAAGGTCCAAGACTAGCGGTAGCTTCAAGAGACACCGGGGAGCTGTTTTTT
. | TRBJ1-4 | . | TRBV7-9 | 14 | CASSFRDAGEKLFF | TGTGCCAGCAGCTTCCGGGATGCAGGCGAAAAACTGTTTTTT
. | TRBJ2-3 | . | TRBV7-2 | 16 | CASSPRRQFSADTQYF | TGTGCCAGCAGCCCCCGCAGACAGTTTAGCGCAGATACGCAGTATTTT
. | TRBJ1-1 | . | TRBV5-4 | 14 | CASSPMGFRTEAFF | TGTGCCAGCAGCCCGATGGGGTTCCGCACTGAAGCTTTCTTT
TRBD2 | TRBJ2-5 | . | TRBV5-1 | 22 | CASSLADRLAGVGKGFKETQYF | TGCGCCAGCAGCTTGGCCGACAGACTAGCGGGAGTTGGGAAGGGATTTAAAGAGACCCAGTACTTC
TRBD2 | TRBJ2-7 | few | TRBV4-2 | 20 | CASSQDPRIPGTSGNYEQYF | TGTGCCAGCAGCCAAGATCCCCGAATCCCCGGGACTAGCGGCAACTACGAGCAGTACTTC
TRBD1 | TRBJ2-6 | . | TRBV5-1 | 18 | CASSPLQGVSSGANVLTF | TGCGCCAGCAGCCCCCTACAGGGGGTAAGCTCTGGGGCCAACGTCCTGACTTTC
TRBD1 | TRBJ2-7 | . | TRBV28 | 15 | CASSLPGQMAYEQYF | TGTGCCAGCAGTTTACCGGGACAGATGGCCTACGAGCAGTACTTC
. | TRBJ2-7 | . | TRBV6-5 | 15 | CASSQLQGMVNEQYF | TGTGCCAGCAGTCAATTACAGGGAATGGTAAACGAGCAGTACTTC
TRBD2 | TRBJ2-3 | . | TRBV14 | 18 | CASSHRAGTSGRRDTQYF | TGTGCCAGCAGCCATCGAGCCGGGACTAGCGGGAGGAGGGATACGCAGTATTTT
TRBD2 | TRBJ2-1 | . | TRBV29-1 | 14 | CSVGSSGYYNEQFF | TGCAGCGTTGGTTCTAGCGGGTACTACAATGAGCAGTTCTTC
TRBD1 | TRBJ1-1 | . | TRBV2 | 15 | CASSDLDRGAAEAFF | TGTGCCAGCAGTGACTTGGACAGGGGAGCGGCTGAAGCTTTCTTT
. | TRBJ2-7 | . | TRBV19 | 15 | CASSLVLSGNYEQYF | TGTGCCAGTAGCTTGGTCCTCTCTGGGAACTACGAGCAGTACTTC
TRBD1 | TRBJ2-3 | few | TRBV6-4 | 15 | CASSEGTGGTDTQYF | TGTGCCAGCAGTGAGGGGACAGGGGGCACAGATACGCAGTATTTT
TRBD1 | TRBJ2-2 | . | TRBV5-1 | 19 | CASSLMGTSRDRATGELFF | TGCGCCAGCAGCTTGATGGGGACTTCCCGGGACAGGGCGACCGGGGAGCTGTTTTTT
TRBD1 | TRBJ1-2 | . | TRBV5-6 | 13 | CASSLTRGDGYTF | TGTGCCAGCAGCTTAACCAGGGGGGATGGCTACACCTTC
. | TRBJ1-2 | . | TRBV19 | 14 | CASSRQGDSYGYTF | TGTGCCAGTAGTAGGCAGGGAGATTCCTATGGCTACACCTTC
. | TRBJ1-4 | . | TRBV28 | 16 | CASSPSGGGRNEKLFF | TGTGCCAGCAGTCCCTCCGGGGGGGGCCGTAATGAAAAACTGTTTTTT
. | TRBJ1-2 | few | TRBV28 | 12 | CASNTALYGYTF | TGTGCCAGCAATACCGCTCTCTATGGCTACACCTTC
TRBD1 | TRBJ1-1 | . | TRBV27 | 16 | CASSSGGGPFNTEAFF | TGTGCCAGCAGTTCGGGAGGGGGCCCCTTCAACACTGAAGCTTTCTTT
. | TRBJ1-3 | once | TRBV4-3 | 16 | CASSQDSGGLGNTIYF | TGCGCCAGCAGCCAAGATAGCGGGGGTCTCGGAAACACCATATATTTT
. | TRBJ1-2 | . | TRBV5-4 | 13 | CASSLAPGDGYTF | TGTGCCAGCAGCTTGGCCCCAGGGGACGGCTACACCTTC
. | TRBJ2-7 | . | TRBV6-1 | 15 | CASTGLSGRSYEQYF | TGTGCCAGCACCGGACTTAGCGGCCGATCCTACGAGCAGTACTTC
TRBD2 | TRBJ2-2 | . | TRBV28 | 15 | CASSSGGSNTGELFF | TGTGCCAGCAGTTCGGGAGGCAGTAACACCGGGGAGCTGTTTTTT
. | TRBJ2-7 | . | TRBV3-1/TRBV3-2 | 13 | CASSHEGGYEQYF | TGTGCCAGCAGCCACGAGGGAGGATACGAGCAGTACTTC
TRBD1 | TRBJ2-7 | . | TRBV3-1/TRBV3-2 | 12 | CASSQGQGEQYF | TGTGCCAGCAGCCAAGGACAGGGCGAGCAGTACTTC
. | TRBJ1-1 | few | TRBV4-1 | 14 | CASSLDGGNTEAFF | TGCGCCAGCAGCCTAGACGGTGGGAACACTGAAGCTTTCTTT
. | TRBJ2-2 | . | TRBV5-1 | 16 | CASSLESLANTGELFF | TGCGCCAGCAGCTTGGAGTCGCTCGCGAACACCGGGGAGCTGTTTTTT
. | TRBJ1-1 | . | TRBV9 | 13 | CASSVEWGTEAFF | TGTGCCAGCAGCGTAGAGTGGGGGACTGAAGCTTTCTTT
. | TRBJ2-1 | few | TRBV25-1 | 14 | CASTPGRGGMEQFF | TGTGCCAGCACCCCTGGGAGGGGGGGGATGGAGCAGTTCTTC
. | TRBJ2-7 | . | TRBV12-3/TRBV12-4 | 12 | CASSFSLGEQYF | TGTGCCAGCAGTTTTTCTTTGGGAGAGCAGTACTTC
. | TRBJ1-1 | . | TRBV19 | 12 | CASKHVNTEAFF | TGTGCCAGTAAACATGTCAACACTGAAGCTTTCTTT
TRBD2 | TRBJ2-1 | . | TRBV6-6 | 18 | CASSPQLAGGPSYNEQFF | TGTGCCAGCAGTCCTCAGTTAGCGGGAGGGCCCTCGTACAATGAGCAGTTCTTC
TRBD2 | TRBJ2-7 | . | TRBV27 | 16 | CASSLVRGSFIYEQYF | TGTGCCAGCAGTTTAGTACGCGGGAGTTTTATCTACGAGCAGTACTTC
. | TRBJ1-2 | . | TRBV11-2 | 13 | CASSSTANYGYTF | TGTGCCAGCAGCTCGACAGCTAACTATGGCTACACCTTC